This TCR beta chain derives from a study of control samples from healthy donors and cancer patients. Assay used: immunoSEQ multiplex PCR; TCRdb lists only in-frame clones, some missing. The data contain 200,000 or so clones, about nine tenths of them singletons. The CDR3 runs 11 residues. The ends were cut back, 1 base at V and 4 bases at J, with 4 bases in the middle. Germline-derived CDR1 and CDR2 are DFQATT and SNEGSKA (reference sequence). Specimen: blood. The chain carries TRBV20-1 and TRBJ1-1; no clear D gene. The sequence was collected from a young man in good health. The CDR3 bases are TGCAGTGCTAGAGCGGGCACTGAAGCTTTCTTT. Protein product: CSARAGTEAFF.